The clone carrying this T cell receptor (beta chain) has just a few counts. Its target is unknown. The assay was immunoSEQ multiplex PCR, and TCRdb's table has in-frame clones only and misses some. The table records some 17,000 clones, about 65% of them present only once. This sample was included in a study of PD-1 blockade in classical Hodgkin lymphoma. Study conclusions and caveats: Diversity similar to that of newly diagnosed patients was seen at baseline in complete responders. Nothing has yet pinned down what causes the repertoire differences, possibly disease activity or prior therapy.

This CDR3 contains 13 residues. Germline CDR1 reads SNHLY; CDR2 reads FYNNEI. Trimming stripped 3 bases from V and 2 bases from J, with 5 bases between. Specified time point: cycle 4 day 1 (C4D1), after 5 to 7 weeks of nivolumab. Brentuximab vedotin exposure varied, and every patient relapsed after autologous stem cell transplantation. Best outcomes ranged across complete response, partial response and progressive disease. The clonotype originates from a human donor with classical Hodgkin lymphoma. Material: peripheral blood mononuclear cells (PBMCs), obtained before the fourth cycle of nivolumab. The chain is built from TRBV2 and TRBJ1-5; D might be TRBD1 (5 bases). In DNA form, the CDR3 reads TGTGCCAGCAGTGACAGGGGCAATCAGCCCCAGCATTTT. Translation gives CASSDRGNQPQHF.